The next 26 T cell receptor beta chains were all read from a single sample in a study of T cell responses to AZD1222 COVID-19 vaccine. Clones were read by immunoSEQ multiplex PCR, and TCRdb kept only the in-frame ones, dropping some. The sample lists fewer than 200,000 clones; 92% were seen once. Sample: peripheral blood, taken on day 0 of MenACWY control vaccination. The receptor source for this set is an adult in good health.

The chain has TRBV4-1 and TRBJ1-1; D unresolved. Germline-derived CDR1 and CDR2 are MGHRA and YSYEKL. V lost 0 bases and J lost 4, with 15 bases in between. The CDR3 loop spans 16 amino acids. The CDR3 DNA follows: TGCGCCAGCAGCCAAGAGAACGCGCAGAGGTCCACTGAAGCTTTCTTT. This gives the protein CASSQENAQRSTEAFF.

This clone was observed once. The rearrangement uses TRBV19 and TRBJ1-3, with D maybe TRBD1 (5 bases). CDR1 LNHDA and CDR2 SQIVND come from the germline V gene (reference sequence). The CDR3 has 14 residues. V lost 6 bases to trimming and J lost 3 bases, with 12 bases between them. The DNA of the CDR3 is TGTGCCAGTAGCGTGGGGGAACATGGAAACACCATATATTTT. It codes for CASSVGEHGNTIYF.

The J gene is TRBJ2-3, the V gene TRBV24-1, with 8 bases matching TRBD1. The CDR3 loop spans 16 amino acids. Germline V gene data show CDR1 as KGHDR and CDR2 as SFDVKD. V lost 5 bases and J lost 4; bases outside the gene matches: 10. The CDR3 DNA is TGTGCCACCAGTGCACCAAAGCAGGGGGCAGCAGATACGCAGTATTTT. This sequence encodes CATSAPKQGAADTQYF.

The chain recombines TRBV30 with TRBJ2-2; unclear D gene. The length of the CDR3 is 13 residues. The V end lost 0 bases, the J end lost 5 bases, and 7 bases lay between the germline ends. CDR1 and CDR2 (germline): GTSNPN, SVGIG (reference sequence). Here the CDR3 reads CAWSVGGTGELFF. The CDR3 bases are TGTGCCTGGAGTGTAGGCGGAACCGGGGAGCTGTTTTTT.

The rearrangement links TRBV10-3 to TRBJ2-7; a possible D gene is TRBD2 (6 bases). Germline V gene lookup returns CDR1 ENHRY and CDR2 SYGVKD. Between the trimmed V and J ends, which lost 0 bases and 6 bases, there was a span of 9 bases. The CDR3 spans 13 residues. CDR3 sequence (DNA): TGTGCCATCAGTGAGTCGAGGGAGGCCGAGCAGTACTTC. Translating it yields CAISESREAEQYF.

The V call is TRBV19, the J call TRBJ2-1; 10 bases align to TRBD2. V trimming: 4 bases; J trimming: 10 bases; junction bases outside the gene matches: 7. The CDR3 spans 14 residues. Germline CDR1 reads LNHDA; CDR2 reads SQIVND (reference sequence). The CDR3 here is CASSSLAGVGEQFF. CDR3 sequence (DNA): TGTGCCAGTAGTAGCCTAGCGGGAGTTGGAGAGCAGTTCTTC.

For the CDR3, the DNA is TGTGCCAGCAGAGGCCGGGACAGGGTGTCTGCTTTCTTT. It yields the protein CASRGRDRVSAFF. The chain links TRBV12-3 or TRBV12-4 to TRBJ1-1, with TRBD1 matching 9 bases. The CDR3 has 13 amino acids. V shed 6 bases, J shed 11 bases, and the junction held 10 bases outside the gene matches.

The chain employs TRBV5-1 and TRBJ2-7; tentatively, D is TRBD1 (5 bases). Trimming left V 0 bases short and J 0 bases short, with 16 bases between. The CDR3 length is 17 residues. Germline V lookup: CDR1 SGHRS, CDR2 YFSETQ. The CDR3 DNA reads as TGCGCCAGCAGCTTGGAGTTGGCAGGGTTTAGCTCCTACGAGCAGTACTTC. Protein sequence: CASSLELAGFSSYEQYF.

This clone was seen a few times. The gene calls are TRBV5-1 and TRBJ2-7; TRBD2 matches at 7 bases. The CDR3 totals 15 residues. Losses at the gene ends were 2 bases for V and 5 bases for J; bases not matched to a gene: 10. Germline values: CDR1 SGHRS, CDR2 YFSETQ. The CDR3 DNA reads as TGCGCCAGCAGCTTTGTCCCCAGCGGGACGGACGAGCAGTACTTC. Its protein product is CASSFVPSGTDEQYF. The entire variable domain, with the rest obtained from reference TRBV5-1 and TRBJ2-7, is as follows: KAGVTQTPRYLIKTRGQQVTLSCSPISGHRSVSWYQQTPGQGLQFLFEYFSETQRNKGNFPGRFSGRQFSNSRSEMNVSTLELGDSALYLCASSFVPSGTDEQYFGPGTRLTVT.

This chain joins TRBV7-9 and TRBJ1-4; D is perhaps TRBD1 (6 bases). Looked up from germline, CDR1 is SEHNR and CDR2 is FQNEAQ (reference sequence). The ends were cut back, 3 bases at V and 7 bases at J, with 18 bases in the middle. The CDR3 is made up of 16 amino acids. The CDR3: CASSFPMGGEGEKLFF. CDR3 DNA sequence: TGTGCCAGCAGCTTTCCCATGGGGGGCGAGGGTGAAAAACTGTTTTTT.

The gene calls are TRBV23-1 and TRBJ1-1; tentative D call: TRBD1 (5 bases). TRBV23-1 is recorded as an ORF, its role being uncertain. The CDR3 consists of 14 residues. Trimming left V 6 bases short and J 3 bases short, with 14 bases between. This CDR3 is CASSLEGRDTEAFF. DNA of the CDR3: TGCGCCAGCAGCCTAGAGGGCAGGGACACTGAAGCTTTCTTT.

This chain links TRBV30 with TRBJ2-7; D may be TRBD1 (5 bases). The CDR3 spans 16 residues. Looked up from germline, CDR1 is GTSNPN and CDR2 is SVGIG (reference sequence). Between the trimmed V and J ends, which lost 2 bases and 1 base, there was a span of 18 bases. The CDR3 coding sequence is TGTGCCTGGAGTCCCCGACCTGGGCAGGGTTCCTACGAGCAGTACTTC. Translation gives CAWSPRPGQGSYEQYF.

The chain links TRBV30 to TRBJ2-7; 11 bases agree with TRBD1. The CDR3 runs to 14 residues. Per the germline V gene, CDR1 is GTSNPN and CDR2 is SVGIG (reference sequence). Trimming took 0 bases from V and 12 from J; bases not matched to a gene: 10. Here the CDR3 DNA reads TGTGCCTGGAGTGTAGCGGGGACAGGGGGAAGGGGGTACTTC. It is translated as CAWSVAGTGGRGYF.

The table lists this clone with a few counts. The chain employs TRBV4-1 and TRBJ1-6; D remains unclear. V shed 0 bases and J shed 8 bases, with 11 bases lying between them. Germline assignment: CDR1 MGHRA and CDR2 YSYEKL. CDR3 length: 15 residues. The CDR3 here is CASSQEETPDSPLHF. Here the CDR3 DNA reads TGCGCCAGCAGCCAAGAGGAGACTCCCGATTCACCCCTCCACTTT.

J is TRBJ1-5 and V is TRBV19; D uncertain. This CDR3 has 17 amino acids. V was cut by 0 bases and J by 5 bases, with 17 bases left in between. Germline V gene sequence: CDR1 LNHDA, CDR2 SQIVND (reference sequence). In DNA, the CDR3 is TGTGCCAGTAGTATAGAGGATTCGTGGCAAGGGTATCAGCCCCAGCATTTT. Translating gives CASSIEDSWQGYQPQHF.

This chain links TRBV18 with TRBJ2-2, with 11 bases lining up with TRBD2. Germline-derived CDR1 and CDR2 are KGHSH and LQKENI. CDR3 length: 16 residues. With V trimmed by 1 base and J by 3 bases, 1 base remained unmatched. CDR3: CASSPLLAGDTGELFF. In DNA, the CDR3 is TGTGCCAGCTCACCACTACTAGCGGGAGACACCGGGGAGCTGTTTTTT.

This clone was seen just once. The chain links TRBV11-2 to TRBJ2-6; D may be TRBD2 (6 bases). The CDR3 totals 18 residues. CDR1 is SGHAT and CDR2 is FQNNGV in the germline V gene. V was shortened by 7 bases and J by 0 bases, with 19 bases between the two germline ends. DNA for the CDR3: TGTGCCAGCACCAGAAGTGGAGGGTTTTTCTCTGGGGCCAACGTCCTGACTTTC. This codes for CASTRSGGFFSGANVLTF.

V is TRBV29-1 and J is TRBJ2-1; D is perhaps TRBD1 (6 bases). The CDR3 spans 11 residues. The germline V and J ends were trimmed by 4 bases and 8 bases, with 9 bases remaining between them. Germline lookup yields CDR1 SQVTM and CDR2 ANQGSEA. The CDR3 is CSVAPGDEQFF. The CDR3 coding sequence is TGCAGCGTTGCCCCAGGGGATGAGCAGTTCTTC.

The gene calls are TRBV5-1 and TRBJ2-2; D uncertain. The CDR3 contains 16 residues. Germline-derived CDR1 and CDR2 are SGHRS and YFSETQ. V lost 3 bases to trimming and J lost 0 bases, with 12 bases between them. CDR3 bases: TGCGCCAGCAGCTGGGCCGGGCTGGCGAACACCGGGGAGCTGTTTTTT. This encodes CASSWAGLANTGELFF.

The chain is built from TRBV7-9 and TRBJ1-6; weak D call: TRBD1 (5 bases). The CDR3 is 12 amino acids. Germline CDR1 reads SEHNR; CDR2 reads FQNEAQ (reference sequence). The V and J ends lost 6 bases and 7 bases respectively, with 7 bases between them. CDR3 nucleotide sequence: TGTGCCAGCAGGGAGGGGAATTCACCCCTCCACTTT. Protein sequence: CASREGNSPLHF. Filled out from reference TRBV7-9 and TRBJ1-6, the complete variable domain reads DTGVSQNPRHKITKRGQNVTFRCDPISEHNRLYWYRQTLGQGPEFLTYFQNEAQLEKSRLLSDRFSAERPKGSFSTLEIQRTEQGDSAMYLCASREGNSPLHFGNGTRLTVT.

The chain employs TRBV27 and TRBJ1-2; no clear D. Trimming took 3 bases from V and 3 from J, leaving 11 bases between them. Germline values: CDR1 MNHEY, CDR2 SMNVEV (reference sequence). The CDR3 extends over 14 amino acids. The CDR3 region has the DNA TGTGCCAGCAGTTTCCGACGGGAGTACTATGGCTACACCTTC. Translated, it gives CASSFRREYYGYTF.

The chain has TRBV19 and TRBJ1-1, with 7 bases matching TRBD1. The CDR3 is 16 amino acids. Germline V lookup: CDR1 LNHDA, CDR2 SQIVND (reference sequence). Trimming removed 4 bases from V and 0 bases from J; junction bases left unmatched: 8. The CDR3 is CASSTRRDSVNTEAFF. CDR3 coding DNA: TGTGCCAGTAGTACCCGCCGGGACAGCGTGAACACTGAAGCTTTCTTT.

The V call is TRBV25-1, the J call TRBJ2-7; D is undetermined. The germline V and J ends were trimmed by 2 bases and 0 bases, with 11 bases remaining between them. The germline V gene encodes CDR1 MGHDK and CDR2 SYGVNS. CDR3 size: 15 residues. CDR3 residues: CASSETTDTSYEQYF. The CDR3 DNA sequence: TGTGCCAGCAGTGAAACGACGGATACCTCCTACGAGCAGTACTTC.

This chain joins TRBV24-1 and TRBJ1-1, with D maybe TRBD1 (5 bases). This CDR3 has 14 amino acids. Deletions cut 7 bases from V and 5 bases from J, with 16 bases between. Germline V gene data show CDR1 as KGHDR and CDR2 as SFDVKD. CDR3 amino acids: CATRRDGGLTEAFF. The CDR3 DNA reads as TGTGCCACCAGGAGAGATGGGGGTCTGACTGAAGCTTTCTTT.

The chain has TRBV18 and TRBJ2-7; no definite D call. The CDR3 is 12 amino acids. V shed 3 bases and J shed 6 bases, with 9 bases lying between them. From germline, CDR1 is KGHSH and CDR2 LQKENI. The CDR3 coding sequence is TGTGCCAGCTCACCTGGAAGCTCCGAGCAGTACTTC. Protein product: CASSPGSSEQYF.

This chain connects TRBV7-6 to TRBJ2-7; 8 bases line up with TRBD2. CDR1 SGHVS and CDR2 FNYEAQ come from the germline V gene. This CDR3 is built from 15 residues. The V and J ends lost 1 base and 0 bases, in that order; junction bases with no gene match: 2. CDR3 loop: CASSLGSGASYEQYF. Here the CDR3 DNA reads TGTGCCAGCAGCTTAGGTAGCGGGGCCTCCTACGAGCAGTACTTC. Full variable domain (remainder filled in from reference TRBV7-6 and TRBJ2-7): GAGVSQSPRYKVTKRGQDVALRCDPISGHVSLYWYRQALGQGPEFLTYFNYEAQQDKSGLPNDRFSAERPEGSISTLTIQRTEQRDSAMYRCASSLGSGASYEQYFGPGTRLTVT.